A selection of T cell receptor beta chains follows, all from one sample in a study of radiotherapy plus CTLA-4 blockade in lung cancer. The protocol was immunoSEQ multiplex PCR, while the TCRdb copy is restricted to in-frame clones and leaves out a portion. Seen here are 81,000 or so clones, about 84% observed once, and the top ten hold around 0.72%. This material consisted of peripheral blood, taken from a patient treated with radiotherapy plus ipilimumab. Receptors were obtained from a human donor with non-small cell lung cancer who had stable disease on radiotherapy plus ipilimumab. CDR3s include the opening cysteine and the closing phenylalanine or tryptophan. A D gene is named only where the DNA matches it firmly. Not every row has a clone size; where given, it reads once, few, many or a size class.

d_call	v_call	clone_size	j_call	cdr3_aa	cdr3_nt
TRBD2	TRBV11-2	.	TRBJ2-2	CASSFIPSGRGELFF	TGTGCCAGCAGCTTCATTCCTAGCGGGAGAGGGGAGCTGTTTTTT
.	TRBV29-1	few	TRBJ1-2	CSVEQGYGGYTF	TGCAGCGTTGAACAGGGCTATGGTGGCTACACCTTC
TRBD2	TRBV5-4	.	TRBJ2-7	CASSQGLAGVYEQYF	TGTGCCAGCAGCCAGGGACTAGCGGGAGTTTACGAGCAGTACTTC
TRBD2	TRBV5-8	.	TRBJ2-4	CASSPGWTSGGAGAKNIQYF	TGTGCCAGCAGCCCCGGCTGGACTAGCGGGGGGGCGGGAGCCAAAAACATTCAGTACTTC
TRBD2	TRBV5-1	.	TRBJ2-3	CASSLFQAGGGADTQYF	TGCGCCAGCAGCTTGTTCCAGGCGGGAGGAGGCGCAGATACGCAGTATTTT
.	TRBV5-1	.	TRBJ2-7	CASSPAGTPTWEQYF	TGCGCCAGCAGCCCCGCCGGGACCCCCACTTGGGAGCAGTACTTC
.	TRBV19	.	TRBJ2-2	CASTEPQNTGELFF	TGTGCCAGTACCGAGCCCCAGAACACCGGGGAGCTGTTTTTT
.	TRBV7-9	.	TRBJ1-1	CASSSRTGNTEAFF	TGTGCCAGCAGCTCTCGAACCGGGAACACTGAAGCTTTCTTT
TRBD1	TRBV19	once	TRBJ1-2	CASSRSGGSGGYTF	TGTGCCAGTAGTCGTTCAGGGGGGAGTGGTGGCTACACCTTC
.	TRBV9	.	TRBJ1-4	CASSDRTDNEKLFF	TGTGCCAGCAGCGACCGGACTGATAATGAAAAACTGTTTTTT
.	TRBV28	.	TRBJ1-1	CASSFDRNTEAFF	TGTGCCAGCAGTTTCGACAGGAACACTGAAGCTTTCTTT
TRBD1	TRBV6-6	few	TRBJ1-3	CASSYRDRVAGNTIYF	TGTGCCAGCAGTTACCGCGACAGGGTTGCTGGAAACACCATATATTTT
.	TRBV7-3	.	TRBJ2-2	CASSPPERRVAGELFF	TGTGCCAGCAGCCCCCCAGAACGTAGGGTGGCCGGGGAGCTGTTTTTT